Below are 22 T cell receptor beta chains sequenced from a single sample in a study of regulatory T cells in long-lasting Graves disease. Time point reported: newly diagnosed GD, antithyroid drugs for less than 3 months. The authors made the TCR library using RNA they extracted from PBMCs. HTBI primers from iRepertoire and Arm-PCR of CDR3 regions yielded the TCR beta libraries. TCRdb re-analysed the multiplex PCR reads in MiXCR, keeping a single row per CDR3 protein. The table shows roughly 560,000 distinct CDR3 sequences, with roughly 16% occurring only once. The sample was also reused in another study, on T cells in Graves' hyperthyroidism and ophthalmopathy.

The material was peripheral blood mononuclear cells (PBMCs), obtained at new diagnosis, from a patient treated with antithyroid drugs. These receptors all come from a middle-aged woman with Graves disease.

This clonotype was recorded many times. CDR3 residues: CASRESGTGYRNEQYF. As DNA, the CDR3 is TGTGCCAGCAGGGAATCCGGGACAGGGTATAGGAACGAGCAGTACTTC. The chain links TRBV2 to TRBJ2-7; TRBD1 matches at 9 bases. This CDR3 contains 16 residues. V was pared by 6 bases and J by 5 bases, with 14 bases of the junction left unmatched. Germline V gene data show CDR1 as SNHLY and CDR2 as FYNNEI.

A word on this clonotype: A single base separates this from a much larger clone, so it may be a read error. CDR3 nucleotide sequence: TGCAGTGCTATCTCCGGACACCATCAAGAGGCCCAGTACTTC. As protein: CSAISGHHQEAQYF. The chain couples TRBV20-1 to TRBJ2-5, with a possible D match to TRBD1 (5 bases). CDR1 and CDR2 from the germline V gene are DFQATT and SNEGSKA (reference sequence). The CDR3 is made up of 14 amino acids.

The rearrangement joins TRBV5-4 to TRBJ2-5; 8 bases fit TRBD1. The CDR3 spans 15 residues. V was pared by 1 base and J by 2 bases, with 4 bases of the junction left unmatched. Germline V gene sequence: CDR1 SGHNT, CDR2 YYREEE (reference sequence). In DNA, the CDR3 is TGTGCCAGCAGCTTGCCGCAGGGGGCTCAAGAGACCCAGTACTTC. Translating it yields CASSLPQGAQETQYF.

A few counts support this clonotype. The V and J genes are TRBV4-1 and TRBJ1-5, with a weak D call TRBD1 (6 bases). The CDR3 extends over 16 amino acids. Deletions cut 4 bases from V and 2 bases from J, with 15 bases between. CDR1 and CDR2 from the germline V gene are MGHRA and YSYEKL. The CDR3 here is CASSPGQSGGNQPQHF. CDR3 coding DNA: TGCGCCAGCAGCCCCGGACAGTCCGGGGGCAATCAGCCCCAGCATTTT.

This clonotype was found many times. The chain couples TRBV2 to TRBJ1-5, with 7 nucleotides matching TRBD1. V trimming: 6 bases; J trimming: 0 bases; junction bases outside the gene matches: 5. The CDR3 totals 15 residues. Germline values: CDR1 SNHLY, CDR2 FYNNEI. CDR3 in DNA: TGTGCCAGCAGCCCCGGGACAGATAGCAATCAGCCCCAGCATTTT. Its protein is CASSPGTDSNQPQHF.

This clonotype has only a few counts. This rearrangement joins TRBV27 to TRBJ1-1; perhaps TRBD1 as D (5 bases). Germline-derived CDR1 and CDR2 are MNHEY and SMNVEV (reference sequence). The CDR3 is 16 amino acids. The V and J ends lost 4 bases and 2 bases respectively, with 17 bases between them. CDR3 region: CASSSPLGGENTEAFF. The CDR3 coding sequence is TGTGCCAGCAGTTCCCCCTTGGGGGGGGAAAACACTGAAGCTTTCTTT.

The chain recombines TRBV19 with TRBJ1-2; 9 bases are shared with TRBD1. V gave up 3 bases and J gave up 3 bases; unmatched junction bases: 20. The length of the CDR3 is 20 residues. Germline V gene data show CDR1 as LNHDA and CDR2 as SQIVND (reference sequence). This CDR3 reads CASSITGQGFPAREDYGYTF. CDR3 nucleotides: TGTGCCAGTAGTATCACGGGACAGGGTTTCCCCGCGAGGGAAGACTATGGCTACACCTTC.

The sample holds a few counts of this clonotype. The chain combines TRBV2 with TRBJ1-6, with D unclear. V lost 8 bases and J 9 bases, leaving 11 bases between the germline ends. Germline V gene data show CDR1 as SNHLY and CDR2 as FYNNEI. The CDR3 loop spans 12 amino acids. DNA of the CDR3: TGTGCCAGCGGAGGAAGGACTTCACCCCTCCACTTT. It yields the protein CASGGRTSPLHF. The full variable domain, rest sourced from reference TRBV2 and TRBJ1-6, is EPEVTQTPSHQVTQMGQEVILRCVPISNHLYFYWYRQILGQKVEFLVSFYNNEISEKSEIFDDQFSVERPDGSNFTLKIRSTKLEDSAMYFCASGGRTSPLHFGNGTRLTVT.

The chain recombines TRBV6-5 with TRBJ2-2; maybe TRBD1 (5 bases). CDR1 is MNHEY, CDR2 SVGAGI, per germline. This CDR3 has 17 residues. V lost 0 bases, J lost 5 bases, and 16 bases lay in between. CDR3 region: CASSYSMGTGVTGELFF. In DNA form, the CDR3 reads TGTGCCAGCAGTTACTCGATGGGCACAGGAGTAACCGGGGAGCTGTTTTTT.

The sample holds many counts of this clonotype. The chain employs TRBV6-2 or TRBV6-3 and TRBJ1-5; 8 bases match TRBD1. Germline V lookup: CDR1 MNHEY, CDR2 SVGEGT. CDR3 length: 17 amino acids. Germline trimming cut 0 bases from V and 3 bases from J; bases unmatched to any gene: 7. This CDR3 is CASSYSDRGTANQPQHF. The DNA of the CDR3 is TGTGCCAGCAGTTACTCCGACAGGGGAACCGCCAATCAGCCCCAGCATTTT.

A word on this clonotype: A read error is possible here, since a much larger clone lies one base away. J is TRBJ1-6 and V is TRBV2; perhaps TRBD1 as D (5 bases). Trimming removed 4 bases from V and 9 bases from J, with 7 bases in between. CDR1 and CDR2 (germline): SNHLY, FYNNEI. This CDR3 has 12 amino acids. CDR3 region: CASSGQGSPLHF. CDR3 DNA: TGTGCCAGCAGTGGTCAGGGTTCACCCCTCCACTTT.

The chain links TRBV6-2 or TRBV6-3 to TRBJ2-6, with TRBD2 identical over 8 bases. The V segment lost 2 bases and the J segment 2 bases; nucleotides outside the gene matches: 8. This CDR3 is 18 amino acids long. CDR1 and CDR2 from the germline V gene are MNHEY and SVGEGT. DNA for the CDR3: TGTGCCAGCAGTTACCCCCCGCGCGGGGGGCCTGGGGCCAACGTCCTGACTTTC. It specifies CASSYPPRGGPGANVLTF.

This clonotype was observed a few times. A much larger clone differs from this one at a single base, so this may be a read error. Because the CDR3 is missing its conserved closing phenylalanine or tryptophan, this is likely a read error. CDR3 DNA: TGTGCCAGCAGCAATACCGCGGGGGTCGGGACGCAGTATCTT. Encoded protein: CASSNTAGVGTQYL. The J gene is TRBJ2-3, the V gene TRBV7-3; 7 positions match TRBD2. Trimming cost V 5 bases and J 9 bases; bases outside gene matches: 11. Germline V gene lookup returns CDR1 SGHTA and CDR2 FQGTGA. The CDR3 sequence is 14 residues long.

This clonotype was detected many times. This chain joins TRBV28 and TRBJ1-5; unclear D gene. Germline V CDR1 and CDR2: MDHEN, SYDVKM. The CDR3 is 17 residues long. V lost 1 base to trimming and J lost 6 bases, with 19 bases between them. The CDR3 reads CASSLFRPVLLGQPQHF. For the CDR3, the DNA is TGTGCCAGCAGTTTATTCCGCCCGGTCCTGCTGGGTCAGCCCCAGCATTTT.

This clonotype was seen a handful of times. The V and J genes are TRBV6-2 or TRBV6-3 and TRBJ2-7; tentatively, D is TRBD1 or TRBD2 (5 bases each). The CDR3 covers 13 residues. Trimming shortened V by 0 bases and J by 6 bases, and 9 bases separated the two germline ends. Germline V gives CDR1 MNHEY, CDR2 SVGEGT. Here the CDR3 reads CASSYSPGTEQYF. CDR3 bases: TGTGCCAGCAGTTACTCGCCAGGGACCGAGCAGTACTTC.

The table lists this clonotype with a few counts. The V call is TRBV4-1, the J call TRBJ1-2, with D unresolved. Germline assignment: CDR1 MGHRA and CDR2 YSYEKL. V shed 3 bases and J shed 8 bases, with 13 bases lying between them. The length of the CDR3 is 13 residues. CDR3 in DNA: TGCGCCAGCAGCCAGACACCAGCGGGGGGCTACACCTTC. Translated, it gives CASSQTPAGGYTF.

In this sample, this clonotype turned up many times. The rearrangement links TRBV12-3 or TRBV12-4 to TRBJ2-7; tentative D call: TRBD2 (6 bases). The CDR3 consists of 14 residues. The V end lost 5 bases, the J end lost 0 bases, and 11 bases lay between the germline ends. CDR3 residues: CASSVLGGSYEQYF. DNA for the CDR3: TGTGCCAGCAGTGTCCTGGGGGGCTCCTACGAGCAGTACTTC.

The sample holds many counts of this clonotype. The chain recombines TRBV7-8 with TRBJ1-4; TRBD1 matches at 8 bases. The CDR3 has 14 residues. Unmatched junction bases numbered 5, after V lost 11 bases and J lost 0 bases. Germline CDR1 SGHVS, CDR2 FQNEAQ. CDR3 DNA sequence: TGTGCCTCGGGACAGGCTTCAACTAATGAAAAACTGTTTTTT. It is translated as CASGQASTNEKLFF.

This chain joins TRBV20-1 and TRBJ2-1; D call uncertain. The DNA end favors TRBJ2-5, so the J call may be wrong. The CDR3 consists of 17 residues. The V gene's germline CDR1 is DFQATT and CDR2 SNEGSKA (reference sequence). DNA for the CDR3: TGCAGTGCTGACACCCAATCCCTCCTGGAGAGCCAAGAGACCCAGTACTTC. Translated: CSADTQSLLESQETQYF.

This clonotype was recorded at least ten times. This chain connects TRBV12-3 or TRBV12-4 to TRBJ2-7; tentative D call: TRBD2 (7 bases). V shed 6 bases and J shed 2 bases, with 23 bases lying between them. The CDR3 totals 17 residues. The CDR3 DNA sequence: TGTGCCAGCAGCATTCGGAAGGGAGGGGACATTACCTACGAGCAGTACTTC. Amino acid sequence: CASSIRKGGDITYEQYF.

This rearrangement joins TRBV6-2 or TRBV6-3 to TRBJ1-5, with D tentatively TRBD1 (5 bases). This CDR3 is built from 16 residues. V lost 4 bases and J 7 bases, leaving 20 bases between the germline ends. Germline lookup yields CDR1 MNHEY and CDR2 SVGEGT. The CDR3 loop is CASSLLGETGGQPQHF. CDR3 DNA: TGTGCCAGCAGTTTACTAGGGGAGACGGGCGGACAGCCCCAGCATTTT.

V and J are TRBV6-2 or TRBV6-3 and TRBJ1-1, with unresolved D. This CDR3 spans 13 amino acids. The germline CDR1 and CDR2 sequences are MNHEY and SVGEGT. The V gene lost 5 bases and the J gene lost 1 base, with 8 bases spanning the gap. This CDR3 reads CASSDRQNTEAFF. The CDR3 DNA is TGTGCCAGCAGTGATCGGCAGAACACTGAAGCTTTCTTT.